This TCR beta chain originates from a study of T cell responses to AZD1222 COVID-19 vaccine. Produced via immunoSEQ multiplex PCR; TCRdb's table is partial and in-frame only. The data hold about 140,000 clones, with about 91% observed a single time. The CDR3 is made up of 17 amino acids. The V gene end was trimmed by 5 bases and the J gene end by 10 bases; junction bases not matched to a gene: 12. Germline lookup yields CDR1 SGHVS and CDR2 FQNEAQ. The sample consisted of peripheral blood, taken on day 0 of AZD1222 vaccination. The chain joins TRBV7-8 to TRBJ1-6; 12 positions agree with TRBD1. This TCR was recovered from an adult in good health. The CDR3, as DNA: TGTGCCAGCAGCGACCCCGGGACAGGGGGCGCCTGGTCACCCCTCCACTTT. This sequence encodes CASSDPGTGGAWSPLHF.